A single sample gave rise to the 5 T cell receptor beta chains below, sequenced in a study of T cells after yellow fever vaccination. MiXCR, run by TCRdb on the 5' RACE reads, gives a single entry per CDR3 protein. The sample lists 200,000 to 300,000 distinct CDR3 sequences, about an eighth occurring once. Sequenced here: CD4+ T cells sorted from PBMCs, sampled 45 days after the yellow fever booster vaccination. The receptors shown here come from a man aged 25 to 45 who received the YFV17D yellow fever vaccine.

This chain joins TRBV20-1 and TRBJ1-5, with D unclear. The germline CDR1 and CDR2 sequences are DFQATT and SNEGSKA (reference sequence). The CDR3 runs to 12 residues. V lost 1 base and J 6 bases, leaving 7 bases between the germline ends. The CDR3 here is CSARVGGQPQHF. Written as DNA, the CDR3 is TGCAGTGCTAGAGTGGGTGGTCAGCCCCAGCATTTT.

The chain employs TRBV20-1 and TRBJ2-5; 10 bases match TRBD1. CDR3 size: 14 residues. V shed 5 bases, J shed 5 bases, and the junction held 8 bases outside the gene matches. Germline V CDR1 and CDR2: DFQATT, SNEGSKA (reference sequence). CDR3 nucleotide sequence: TGCAGTGCTCAAGTGTGGACAGGGGGTGAGACCCAGTACTTC. It yields the protein CSAQVWTGGETQYF.

This clonotype was recorded at least ten times. This chain links TRBV20-1 with TRBJ2-7; 14 bases are shared with TRBD2. Germline V lookup: CDR1 DFQATT, CDR2 SNEGSKA (reference sequence). CDR3 length equals 14 residues. V gave up 6 bases and J gave up 5 bases; unmatched junction bases: 6. This chain's CDR3 is CSATGLAGENEQYF. CDR3 bases: TGCAGTGCCACGGGACTAGCGGGAGAGAACGAGCAGTACTTC.

The chain combines TRBV20-1 with TRBJ2-3; D remains unclear. The CDR3 consists of 11 residues. Per the germline V gene, CDR1 is DFQATT and CDR2 is SNEGSKA (reference sequence). V was shortened by 5 bases and J by 9 bases, with 12 bases between the two germline ends. DNA for the CDR3: TGCAGTGCTGGGGTTGTCGGAACGCAGTATTTT. Protein sequence: CSAGVVGTQYF.

J is TRBJ2-1 and V is TRBV5-1; TRBD2 agrees at 8 bases. Germline CDR1 is SGHRS and CDR2 is YFSETQ. The J segment lost 10 bases and the V segment lost 4 bases, leaving 13 bases of the junction unmatched. The CDR3 covers 15 residues. CDR3 sequence reads: CASSMGPQLAEEQFF. The CDR3 nucleotides read TGCGCCAGCAGCATGGGACCGCAACTAGCGGAAGAGCAGTTCTTC.